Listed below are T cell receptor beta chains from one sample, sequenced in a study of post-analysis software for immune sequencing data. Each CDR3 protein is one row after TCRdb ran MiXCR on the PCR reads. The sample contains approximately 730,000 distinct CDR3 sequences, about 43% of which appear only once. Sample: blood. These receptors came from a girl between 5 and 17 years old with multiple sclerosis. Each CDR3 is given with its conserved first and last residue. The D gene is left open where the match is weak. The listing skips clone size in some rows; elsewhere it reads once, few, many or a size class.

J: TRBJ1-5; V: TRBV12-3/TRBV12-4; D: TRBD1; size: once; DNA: TGTGCCAGCAGAAACGGACAGGGGTCCTATCAGCCCCAGCATTTT; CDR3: CASRNGQGSYQPQHF
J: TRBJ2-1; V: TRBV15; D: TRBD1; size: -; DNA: TGTGCCACCCAACAGGGGGGCAACTACGAGCAGTTCTTC; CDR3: CATQQGGNYEQFF
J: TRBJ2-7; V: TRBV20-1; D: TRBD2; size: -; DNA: TGCAGTGCTAGACTTGTGGCTAGCGGGAGAGGCGAGCAGTACTTC; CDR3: CSARLVASGRGEQYF
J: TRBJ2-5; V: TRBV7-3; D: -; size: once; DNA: TGTGCCAGCAGCTCTATTCGGGAAGAGGCCCAGTACTTC; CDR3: CASSSIREEAQYF
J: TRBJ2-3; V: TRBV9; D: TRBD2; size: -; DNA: TGTGCCAGCAGCCCCATACAAGCGGGAGTAGGCGCAGATACGCAGTATTTT; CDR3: CASSPIQAGVGADTQYF
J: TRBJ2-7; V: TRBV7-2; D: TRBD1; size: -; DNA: TGTGCCAGCAGCTTAGTAGGACAGGGACTTAACGAGCAGTACTTC; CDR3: CASSLVGQGLNEQYF
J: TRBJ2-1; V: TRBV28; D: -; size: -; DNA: TGTGCCAGCAGTTGGACTACCCATTTAAACAATGAGCAGTTCTTC; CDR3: CASSWTTHLNNEQFF
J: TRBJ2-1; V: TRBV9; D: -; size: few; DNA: TGTGCCAGCAGCGCGGGCTCCCCGGGTGAGCAGTTCTTC; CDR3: CASSAGSPGEQFF
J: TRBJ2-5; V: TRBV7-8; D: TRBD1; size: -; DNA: TGTGCCAGCAGACCCGGGACAGGGGAAGAGACCCAGTACTTC; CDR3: CASRPGTGEETQYF
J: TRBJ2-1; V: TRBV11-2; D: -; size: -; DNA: TGTGCCAGCAGCCGCTTAGCGACCTCCTACAATGAGCAGTTCTTC; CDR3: CASSRLATSYNEQFF
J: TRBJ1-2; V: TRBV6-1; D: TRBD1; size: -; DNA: TGTGCCAGCAGTGAAGGGCCACAGGGGTATGGCTACACCTTC; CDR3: CASSEGPQGYGYTF
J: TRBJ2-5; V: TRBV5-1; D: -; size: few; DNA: TGCGCCAGCAGCCGGGCAGGGTCAGAGACCCAGTACTTC; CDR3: CASSRAGSETQYF
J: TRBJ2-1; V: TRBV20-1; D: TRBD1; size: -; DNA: TGCAGTGCTAGCTCGGGACAGATATACAATGAGCAGTTCTTC; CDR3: CSASSGQIYNEQFF
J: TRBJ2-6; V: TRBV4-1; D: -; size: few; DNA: TGCGCCAGCAGCCAATCCGGAAGTCCGGGAACTTTGGAGTCTGGGGCCAACGTCCTGACTTTC; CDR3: CASSQSGSPGTLESGANVLTF
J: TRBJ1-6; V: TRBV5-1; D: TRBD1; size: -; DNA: TGCGCCAGCAGCTTGGAAACGACAGGGGGACCTGGTTCACCCCTCCACTTT; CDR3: CASSLETTGGPGSPLHF
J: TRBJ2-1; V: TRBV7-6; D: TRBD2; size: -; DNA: TGTGCCAGCACCGGACTAGCGGGGAGCAACAATGAGCAGTTCTTC; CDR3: CASTGLAGSNNEQFF
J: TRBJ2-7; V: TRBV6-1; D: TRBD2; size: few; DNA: TGTGCCAGCAGTCAAGGACTAGCGGACACCTACGAGCAGTACTTC; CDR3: CASSQGLADTYEQYF
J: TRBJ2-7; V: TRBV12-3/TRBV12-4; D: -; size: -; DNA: TGTGCCAGCAGTCCCAGCCCCCATACAAGGGACGAGCAGTACTTC; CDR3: CASSPSPHTRDEQYF
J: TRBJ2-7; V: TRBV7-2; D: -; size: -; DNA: TGTGCCAGCAGCTTAGCTGGACTGCTTAAGTCCTACGAGCAGTACTTC; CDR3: CASSLAGLLKSYEQYF
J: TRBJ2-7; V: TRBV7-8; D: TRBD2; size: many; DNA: TGTGCCAGCAGCCCGCGGACTAGCGGGACCTACGAGCAGTACTTC; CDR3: CASSPRTSGTYEQYF
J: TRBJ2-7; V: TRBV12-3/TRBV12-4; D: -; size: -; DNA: TGTGCCAGCAGCGTCGAACAGCGGTACGAGCAGTACTTC; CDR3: CASSVEQRYEQYF
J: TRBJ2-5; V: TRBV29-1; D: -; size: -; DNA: TGCAGCGTCGCTAGCGTGGAGACCCAGTACTTC; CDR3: CSVASVETQYF
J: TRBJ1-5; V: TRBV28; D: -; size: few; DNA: TGTGCCAGCAGGTCCACAGGGTCACGGCAGCCCCAGCATTTT; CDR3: CASRSTGSRQPQHF
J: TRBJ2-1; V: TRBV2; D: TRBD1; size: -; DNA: TGTGCCAGCAGAACTGGACAGGGCAATGAGCAGTTCTTC; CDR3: CASRTGQGNEQFF
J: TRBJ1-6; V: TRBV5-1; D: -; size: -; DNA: TGCGCCAGCAGCCTACGGGGGGGCGCTAATTCACCCCTCCACTTT; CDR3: CASSLRGGANSPLHF
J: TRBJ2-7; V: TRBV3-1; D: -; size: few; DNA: TGTGCCAGCAGCCAAGAAGAGCACGAGCAGTACTTC; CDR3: CASSQEEHEQYF
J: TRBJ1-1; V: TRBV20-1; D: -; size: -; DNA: TGCAGTGCTAGAGTGGACGCGATGAACACTGAAGCTTTCTTT; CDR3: CSARVDAMNTEAFF
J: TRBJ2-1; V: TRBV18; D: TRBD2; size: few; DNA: TGTGCCAGCTCACCCGTGAACGGGAGGTTGTACAATGAGCAGTTCTTC; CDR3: CASSPVNGRLYNEQFF
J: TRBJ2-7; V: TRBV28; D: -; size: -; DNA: TGTGCCAGCAGTTTAGAACGGCCAGCCTACGAGCAGTACTTC; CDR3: CASSLERPAYEQYF
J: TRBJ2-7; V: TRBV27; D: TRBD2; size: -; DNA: TGTGCCAGCAGTCCCTTAGCGGGAGAGAACGAGCAGTACTTC; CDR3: CASSPLAGENEQYF
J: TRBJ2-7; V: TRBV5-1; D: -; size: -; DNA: TGCGCCAGCAGCTTGCCAGGGGGGGCCCACTACGAGCAGTACTTC; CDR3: CASSLPGGAHYEQYF
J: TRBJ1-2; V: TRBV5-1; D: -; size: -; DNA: TGCGCCAGCAGCCCCGGGTCGCCTGAGGGCTACACCTTC; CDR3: CASSPGSPEGYTF
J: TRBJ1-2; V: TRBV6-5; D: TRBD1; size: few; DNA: TGTGCCAGCAGTTACGGGACAGGGGGGGGCTACACCTTC; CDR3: CASSYGTGGGYTF
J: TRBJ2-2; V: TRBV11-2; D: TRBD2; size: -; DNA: TGTGCCAGCAGACGACTAGCGGGTCGCACCGGGGAGCTGTTTTTT; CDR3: CASRRLAGRTGELFF
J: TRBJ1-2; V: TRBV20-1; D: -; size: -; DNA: TGCAGTGCTAGTCTATCGTTAGGGTTTGGCTATGGCTACACCTTC; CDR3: CSASLSLGFGYGYTF
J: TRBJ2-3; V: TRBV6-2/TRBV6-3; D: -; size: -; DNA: TGTGCCAGCAGTGACCCAGGAGCTGGCACAGATACGCAGTATTTT; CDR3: CASSDPGAGTDTQYF